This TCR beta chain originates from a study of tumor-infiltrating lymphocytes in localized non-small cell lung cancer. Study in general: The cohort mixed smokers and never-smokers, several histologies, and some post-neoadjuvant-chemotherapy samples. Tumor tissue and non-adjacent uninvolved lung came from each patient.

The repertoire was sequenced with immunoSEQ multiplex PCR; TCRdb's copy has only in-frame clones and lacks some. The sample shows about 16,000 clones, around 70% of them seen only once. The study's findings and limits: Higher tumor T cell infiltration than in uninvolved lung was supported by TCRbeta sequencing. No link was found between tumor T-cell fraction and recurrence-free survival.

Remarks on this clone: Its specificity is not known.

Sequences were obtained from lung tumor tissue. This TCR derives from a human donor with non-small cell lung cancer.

In DNA, the CDR3 is TGTGCCAGCAGCCAAGGAAGCGGGGGCTTAAGCTCCTACAATGAGCAGTTCTTC. Its protein product is CASSQGSGGLSSYNEQFF. The chain couples TRBV4-2 to TRBJ2-1, with 8 bases fitting TRBD2. Germline V gene data show CDR1 as LGHNA and CDR2 as YNFKEQ. The CDR3 sequence is 18 residues long. V dropped 1 base and J dropped 0; count of bases not matched to a gene: 8.